This T cell receptor (beta chain) was obtained from a study of T cells in Graves' hyperthyroidism and ophthalmopathy. Study-wide results and caveats: Most thyroid clonotypes with frequency above 0.001 were detected in blood.

The sample holds many counts of this clonotype. Its specificity is not known. Authors of the study amplified TCR beta CDR3 regions from RNA transcripts. First-round RT-PCR targeting the TCR CDR3 was performed with the HTBI primer set. TCRdb passed the multiplex PCR reads through MiXCR, listing each CDR3 protein once. The sample consists of roughly 350,000 distinct CDR3 sequences, roughly 15% of them appearing once. V lost 3 bases and J lost 4; bases outside the gene matches: 7. The CDR3 spans 15 residues. Germline assignment: CDR1 KGHSH and CDR2 LQKENI. J is TRBJ2-3 and V is TRBV18; 7 bases align to TRBD1. What was sequenced was blood. This receptor was identified in a woman aged 25 to 39 with Graves' ophthalmopathy. The CDR3 DNA reads as TGTGCCAGCTCACCTAACCGGCAGGGGGCAGATACGCAGTATTTT. It is translated as CASSPNRQGADTQYF.